Following are 20 T cell receptor beta chains from one sample sequenced in a study of regulatory T cells in long-lasting Graves disease. The time point is: newly diagnosed GD, antithyroid drugs for less than 3 months. The TCR library was made from RNA that had been extracted from PBMCs in TRIzol. For TCR beta, libraries came from iRepertoire HTBI primers and Arm-PCR of CDR3 regions. TCRdb re-called the multiplex PCR reads with MiXCR, one entry per CDR3 protein. The sample holds about 440,000 distinct CDR3 sequences; roughly 17% are singletons and the top ten take about 11%. A further study also used this sample, focusing on T cells in Graves' hyperthyroidism and ophthalmopathy.

The specimen was peripheral blood mononuclear cells (PBMCs), collected at new diagnosis, from a patient treated with antithyroid drugs. These receptors all come from a woman aged 25 to 45 with Graves disease.

This clonotype showed up many times. The J gene is TRBJ1-1, the V gene TRBV18; D remains ambiguous. The CDR3 extends over 15 amino acids. The V and J ends lost 4 bases and 1 base respectively, with 13 bases between them. From germline, CDR1 is KGHSH and CDR2 LQKENI. The CDR3 sequence is CASSLNTGENTEAFF. CDR3 nucleotide sequence: TGTGCCAGCTCACTCAACACCGGGGAGAACACTGAAGCTTTCTTT. Full variable domain (outside the CDR3, taken from reference TRBV18 and TRBJ1-1): NAGVMQNPRHLVRRRGQEARLRCSPMKGHSHVYWYRQLPEEGLKFMVYLQKENIIDESGMPKERFSAEFPKEGPSILRIQQVVRGDSAAYFCASSLNTGENTEAFFGQGTRLTVV.

The table lists this clonotype with many counts. The chain links TRBV2 to TRBJ1-2; D is possibly TRBD1 (5 bases). This CDR3 has 13 amino acids. V lost 7 bases, J lost 4 bases, and 13 bases lay in between. Looked up from germline, CDR1 is SNHLY and CDR2 is FYNNEI. In DNA form, the CDR3 reads TGTGCCAGCACAACAGGCTCTTCCTATGGCTACACCTTC. Residues: CASTTGSSYGYTF.

This CDR3 is CASSQAGLAVMEQFF. CDR3 nucleotide sequence: TGTGCCAGCAGCCAAGCGGGACTAGCGGTTATGGAACAGTTCTTC. The V call is TRBV3-1, the J call TRBJ2-1; 11 nucleotides match TRBD2. This CDR3 contains 15 residues. Germline CDR1 reads LGHDT; CDR2 reads YNNKEL (reference sequence). Trimming at V came to 1 base and at J to 13 bases, leaving 9 bases not matched to a gene.

In its sample, this clonotype was seen a few times. The genes are TRBV7-6 and TRBJ2-7, with 9 bases lining up with TRBD2. J lost 4 bases, V lost 5 bases, and 6 bases had no gene match. The length of the CDR3 is 14 residues. Germline V gene lookup returns CDR1 SGHVS and CDR2 FNYEAQ. The CDR3 bases are TGTGCCAGCAGCCCCATAGCGGGAGTTTACGAGCAGTACTTC. The encoded protein is CASSPIAGVYEQYF.

This clonotype was recorded at least ten times. The J gene is TRBJ2-1, the V gene TRBV24-1, with 11 bases matching TRBD2. The CDR3 is 16 amino acids. In germline, CDR1 is KGHDR, CDR2 SFDVKD. The ends lost 2 bases at V and 7 bases at J; junction bases unmatched: 6. CDR3 in DNA: TGTGCCACCAGTGATTCTTTAGCGGGAGGGGGGAATGAGCAGTTCTTC. Its protein product is CATSDSLAGGGNEQFF.

With respect to this clonotype: One end of the junction varies from germline; a read error may be responsible. DNA of the CDR3: TGTGCCAGCAGTGAAGCCCTCCCCGGGGCAGATGCGCAGTATTTT. Translation: CASSEALPGADAQYF. This chain links TRBV6-1 with TRBJ2-3, with D possibly called TRBD1 or TRBD2 (5 bases each). The CDR3 has 15 residues. Germline V gene sequence: CDR1 MNHNS, CDR2 SASEGT.

There are many counts of this clonotype. The chain is built from TRBV20-1 and TRBJ2-7, with TRBD2 identical over 12 bases. This CDR3 comprises 15 residues. Germline V CDR1 and CDR2: DFQATT, SNEGSKA (reference sequence). The ends lost 4 bases at V and 3 bases at J; junction bases unmatched: 7. The CDR3 protein is CSAKRTSGNLYEQYF. In nucleotides, the CDR3 is TGCAGTGCTAAGCGGACTAGCGGGAATCTCTACGAGCAGTACTTC.

This clonotype turned up a few times. V is TRBV5-1 and J is TRBJ2-7, with TRBD2 as a possible D gene (5 bases). CDR1 is SGHRS and CDR2 is YFSETQ in the germline V gene. The length of the CDR3 is 17 residues. V lost 0 bases to trimming and J lost 2 bases, with 18 bases between them. The CDR3 sequence is CASSLASGLGITYEQYF. In DNA, the CDR3 is TGCGCCAGCAGCTTGGCTTCAGGTCTCGGGATAACCTACGAGCAGTACTTC.

This rearrangement joins TRBV30 to TRBJ1-2, with no clear D. V was cut by 0 bases and J by 3 bases, with 17 bases left in between. The CDR3 length is 16 residues. Germline V gene sequence: CDR1 GTSNPN, CDR2 SVGIG (reference sequence). The CDR3 nucleotides are TGTGCCTGGAGTGTAGAGACCACCCCTGCTCACTATGGCTACACCTTC. Its translation is CAWSVETTPAHYGYTF.

This clonotype was picked up a small number of times. The rearrangement joins TRBV19 to TRBJ2-4; TRBD2 aligns across 9 bases. The DNA matches TRBJ2-7 better at its end, which makes the J call doubtful. This CDR3 comprises 15 residues. Germline V gives CDR1 LNHDA, CDR2 SQIVND (reference sequence). CDR3 amino acids: CASSIIAGDSYEQYF. For the CDR3, the DNA is TGTGCCAGTAGTATAATAGCGGGGGACTCCTACGAGCAGTACTTC.

The V and J genes are TRBV18 and TRBJ1-3; 7 bases are a match to TRBD1. The germline V gene encodes CDR1 KGHSH and CDR2 LQKENI. The CDR3 sequence is 16 residues long. Trimming at V came to 3 bases and at J to 4 bases, leaving 9 bases not matched to a gene. CDR3 sequence reads: CASSPRDRPSGNTIYF. The CDR3 DNA reads as TGTGCCAGCTCACCCCGGGACAGACCCTCGGGAAACACCATATATTTT. Filled out from reference TRBV18 and TRBJ1-3, the complete variable domain reads NAGVMQNPRHLVRRRGQEARLRCSPMKGHSHVYWYRQLPEEGLKFMVYLQKENIIDESGMPKERFSAEFPKEGPSILRIQQVVRGDSAAYFCASSPRDRPSGNTIYFGEGSWLTVV.

There are many counts of this clonotype. V and J are TRBV2 and TRBJ2-2, with D maybe TRBD2 (6 bases). The CDR3 sequence is 15 residues long. V dropped 6 bases and J dropped 6 bases, with 17 bases sitting between them. Germline V gene data show CDR1 as SNHLY and CDR2 as FYNNEI. The DNA for the CDR3 is TGTGCCAGCAGGATCGCGACAAGCGGGTCCGGGGAGCTGTTTTTT. Its protein product is CASRIATSGSGELFF. Filled out from reference TRBV2 and TRBJ2-2, the complete variable domain reads EPEVTQTPSHQVTQMGQEVILRCVPISNHLYFYWYRQILGQKVEFLVSFYNNEISEKSEIFDDQFSVERPDGSNFTLKIRSTKLEDSAMYFCASRIATSGSGELFFGEGSRLTVL.

This chain links TRBV14 with TRBJ2-1; the match to TRBD2 covers 7 bases. The V gene end was trimmed by 2 bases and the J gene end by 6 bases; junction bases not matched to a gene: 10. The CDR3 runs 16 residues. Germline assignment: CDR1 SGHDN and CDR2 FVKESK. The CDR3: CASSQRTSAPGNEQFF. CDR3 DNA sequence: TGTGCCAGCAGCCAAAGAACTAGCGCACCGGGCAATGAGCAGTTCTTC.

This clonotype was seen only a few times. This sequence joins TRBV5-1 and TRBJ1-6; TRBD1 might be the D (5 bases). V lost 0 bases and J 5 bases, leaving 9 bases between the germline ends. Germline CDR1 reads SGHRS; CDR2 reads YFSETQ. This CDR3 comprises 15 residues. This CDR3 reads CASSLEGAHNSPLHF. In nucleotides, the CDR3 is TGCGCCAGCAGCTTGGAAGGGGCGCATAATTCACCCCTCCACTTT. Full variable domain (rest looked up from reference TRBV5-1 and TRBJ1-6): KAGVTQTPRYLIKTRGQQVTLSCSPISGHRSVSWYQQTPGQGLQFLFEYFSETQRNKGNFPGRFSGRQFSNSRSEMNVSTLELGDSALYLCASSLEGAHNSPLHFGNGTRLTVT.

In its sample, this clonotype was seen many times. This chain joins TRBV27 and TRBJ1-2; D is unclear. Trimming took off 4 bases at V and 0 bases at J, with 12 bases between the two ends. The CDR3 has 15 amino acids. Germline CDR1 reads MNHEY; CDR2 reads SMNVEV (reference sequence). This CDR3 reads CASSWRGNSNYGYTF. In DNA, the CDR3 is TGTGCCAGCAGTTGGCGCGGAAACTCTAACTATGGCTACACCTTC.

Many counts were recorded for this clonotype. CDR3 protein: CASSYQDRTTDTQYF. CDR3 coding DNA: TGTGCCAGCAGCTACCAGGACAGGACTACAGATACGCAGTATTTT. This chain joins TRBV7-8 and TRBJ2-3; TRBD1 matches 7 bases. Germline values: CDR1 SGHVS, CDR2 FQNEAQ. The CDR3 has 15 amino acids. V lost 4 bases and J lost 3; bases outside the gene matches: 7. Filled out from reference TRBV7-8 and TRBJ2-3, the complete variable domain reads GAGVSQSPRYKVAKRGQDVALRCDPISGHVSLFWYQQALGQGPEFLTYFQNEAQLDKSGLPSDRFFAERPEGSVSTLKIQRTQQEDSAVYLCASSYQDRTTDTQYFGPGTRLTVL.

The chain employs TRBV5-8 and TRBJ2-2, with TRBD1 matching over 9 bases. Germline-derived CDR1 and CDR2 are SGHTS and YDEGEE. The CDR3 loop spans 20 amino acids. V was clipped by 2 bases and J by 4 bases; unmatched bases: 18. CDR3 loop: CASSFVGYRVGQGSTGELFF. The DNA for the CDR3 is TGTGCCAGCAGCTTTGTCGGGTATCGGGTCGGACAGGGGTCCACCGGGGAGCTGTTTTTT. Complete variable domain (other parts from reference TRBV5-8 and TRBJ2-2): EAGVTQSPTHLIKTRGQQATLRCSPISGHTSVYWYQQALGLGLQFLLWYDEGEERNRGNFPPRFSGRQFPNYSSELNVNALELEDSALYLCASSFVGYRVGQGSTGELFFGEGSRLTVL.

This clonotype was counted only a few times. The gene calls are TRBV27 and TRBJ1-1; 7 nucleotides line up with TRBD1. The germline V gene has CDR1 MNHEY and CDR2 SMNVEV (reference sequence). The J segment lost 5 bases and the V segment lost 0 bases, leaving 3 bases of the junction unmatched. The CDR3 covers 14 residues. The CDR3 is CASSLSGDRTEAFF. The CDR3 region has the DNA TGTGCCAGCAGTTTATCGGGGGACAGAACTGAAGCTTTCTTT.

The J gene is TRBJ2-1, the V gene TRBV5-1; D is possibly TRBD2 (6 bases). Germline V gives CDR1 SGHRS, CDR2 YFSETQ. Trimming left V 3 bases short and J 8 bases short, with 15 bases between. The CDR3 has 14 residues. Written as DNA, the CDR3 is TGCGCCAGCAGCTCGACTAGTGGCAATGATGAGCAGTTCTTC. It specifies CASSSTSGNDEQFF.

This clonotype was recorded a few times. The chain employs TRBV6-1 and TRBJ2-7, with D hard to call. This CDR3 region has 13 residues. V lost 8 bases and J 4 bases, leaving 15 bases between the germline ends. The germline gives CDR1 MNHNS, CDR2 SASEGT. In DNA, the CDR3 is TGTGCCAGCCACCCTCAGCTTACTTACGAGCAGTACTTC. This sequence encodes CASHPQLTYEQYF.